Listed below are T cell receptor beta chains from one sample, sequenced in a study of graft-versus-host responses after intestinal transplantation. TCRdb keeps only in-frame clones here, not all; method: immunoSEQ multiplex PCR. The sample has around 3,400 clones, roughly 83% seen once. The sample was ileum tissue, taken around 17 and 22 days after intestinal transplantation. These receptors were taken from a human patient who received an intestinal transplant, so some T cells may come from the graft donor. Both conserved end residues are part of each CDR3. The D gene is left open where the match is weak. The size entry is marked missing in some rows and otherwise reads once, few, many or a size class.

v_call	d_call	clone_size	j_call	cdr3_aa	cdr3_nt
TRBV28	TRBD1	few	TRBJ2-5	CASSPGTDQETQYF	TGTGCCAGCAGTCCCGGGACAGACCAAGAGACCCAGTACTTC
TRBV5-6	TRBD1	NA	TRBJ1-2	CASRGQGSNYGYTF	TGTGCCAGCAGGGGACAGGGATCTAACTATGGCTACACCTTC
TRBV25-1	NA	NA	TRBJ1-4	CASSEYEKLFF	TGTGCCAGCAGTGAATATGAAAAACTGTTTTTT
TRBV6-5	TRBD2	NA	TRBJ2-1	CASSLAGGPNNEQFF	TGTGCCAGCAGTTTAGCGGGGGGGCCCAACAATGAGCAGTTCTTC
TRBV6-1	NA	NA	TRBJ1-5	CASIREKSQPQHF	TGTGCCAGCATCCGAGAAAAATCTCAGCCCCAGCATTTT
TRBV11-3	TRBD1	NA	TRBJ1-1	CASSPGQGTQMNTEAFF	TGTGCCAGCAGCCCCGGACAGGGGACGCAGATGAACACTGAAGCTTTCTTT
TRBV2	TRBD1	NA	TRBJ2-7	CAGTEGSYEQYF	TGTGCCGGGACAGAGGGCTCCTACGAGCAGTACTTC
TRBV5-1	TRBD1	NA	TRBJ1-2	CASSPWTGGGYGYTF	TGCGCCAGCAGCCCTTGGACAGGGGGCGGGTATGGCTACACCTTC
TRBV5-1	NA	NA	TRBJ1-2	CASSFSGIYGYTF	TGCGCCAGCAGCTTCTCAGGGATATATGGCTACACCTTC
TRBV7-9	TRBD1	once	TRBJ2-6	CASSKRQGGVSGANVLTF	TGTGCCAGCAGCAAACGACAGGGGGGTGTATCTGGGGCCAACGTCCTGACTTTC
TRBV6-1	NA	NA	TRBJ1-1	CASSEFGQGAEAFF	TGTGCCAGCAGTGAATTTGGGCAGGGCGCTGAAGCTTTCTTT
TRBV28	NA	NA	TRBJ1-4	CASSLGGGEWEKLFF	TGTGCCAGCAGTTTAGGGGGGGGCGAATGGGAAAAACTGTTTTTT
TRBV6-1	TRBD2	NA	TRBJ2-1	CASSDRGVGGDEQFF	TGTGCCAGCAGTGACCGGGGGGTTGGGGGGGATGAGCAGTTCTTC
TRBV6-6	NA	NA	TRBJ1-2	CASRGAQGVYGYTF	TGTGCCAGCAGGGGGGCACAGGGCGTCTATGGCTACACCTTC
TRBV19	NA	few	TRBJ1-4	CASNSRDRERLFF	TGTGCCAGTAATTCCAGGGATAGGGAGAGACTGTTTTTT
TRBV4-2	NA	NA	TRBJ2-1	CASSQVPANEQFF	TGTGCCAGCAGCCAAGTTCCCGCAAATGAGCAGTTCTTC
TRBV11-2	TRBD1	few	TRBJ1-6	CASSLVVQGAALHF	TGTGCCAGCAGCTTAGTGGTTCAGGGGGCAGCCCTCCACTTT
TRBV5-1	NA	NA	TRBJ1-4	CASSLSWSGSEKLFF	TGCGCCAGCAGCTTAAGTTGGAGCGGGAGTGAAAAACTGTTTTTT
TRBV7-6	NA	NA	TRBJ2-5	CASSLVRGQSQGGTQYF	TGTGCCAGCAGCTTAGTGCGGGGGCAGTCTCAAGGGGGGACCCAGTACTTC
TRBV11-3	NA	NA	TRBJ1-1	CASSLGTLGTAFF	TGTGCCAGCAGCTTGGGGACCCTCGGGACCGCTTTCTTT
TRBV7-2	NA	NA	TRBJ1-6	CASSLGGVNSPLHF	TGTGCCAGCAGCTTAGGAGGGGTTAATTCACCCCTCCACTTT
TRBV19	TRBD1	NA	TRBJ1-1	CASIPQNRGPTEAFF	TGTGCCAGTATCCCCCAAAACAGGGGGCCCACTGAAGCTTTCTTT
TRBV10-2	TRBD1	few	TRBJ2-7	CASRRGTGFDEQYF	TGCGCCAGTCGCCGGGGGACAGGGTTTGACGAGCAGTACTTC
TRBV7-9	NA	NA	TRBJ2-5	CASNGNRASQETQYF	TGTGCCAGCAACGGAAACAGGGCTTCCCAAGAGACCCAGTACTTC
TRBV9	TRBD2	few	TRBJ2-1	CASSDSRGESYNEQFF	TGTGCCAGCAGCGACAGTCGGGGGGAATCCTACAATGAGCAGTTCTTC
TRBV12-5	NA	NA	TRBJ2-3	CASARQESSPGAQYF	TGTGCTAGTGCCCGACAGGAGTCCTCCCCCGGGGCGCAGTATTTT